The 19 T cell receptor beta chains reported below all come from one sample, sequenced in a study of tissue T cells after allogeneic stem cell transplantation. The method was immunoSEQ multiplex PCR; TCRdb's version includes in-frame clones alone and lacks a portion of them. The sample has thousands of clones, roughly half seen once. Time point in this sample: mouse harvest day 7 after allogeneic transplant. Mouse grafts combined 10^7 T-cell-depleted bone marrow cells with 10^6 splenic CD5+ T cells. Sequencing was carried out using gut tissue. These receptors all come from a female BALB/c mouse given C57BL/6 T cells with graft-versus-host disease after an allogeneic hematopoietic cell transplant.

In the case of this clone: The gene names here belong to mouse. The read ends 1 residue shy of where the CDR3 ends; the end is completed using the germline J gene. The rearrangement uses TRBV12-2 and TRBJ2-7; TRBD2 matches 10 bases. Trimming at V came to 0 bases and at J to 7 bases, leaving 2 bases not matched to a gene. CDR1 is SGHLS and CDR2 is HYDKME in the germline V gene. The CDR3 is 13 amino acids. The part of the CDR3 DNA that was read is TGTGCCAGCTCTCTCCTGGGGGGGCGAGAACAGTAC. Protein product: CASSLLGGREQY. The whole CDR3 region reads CASSLLGGREQYF.

Concerning this clone: These gene names are mouse names. The CDR3 goes on 1 residue after the read ends, and that part is filled in from the germline J gene. The rearrangement links TRBV3 to TRBJ2-5; 8 nucleotides match TRBD2. V was clipped by 2 bases and J by 3 bases; unmatched bases: 1. The length of the CDR3 is 14 residues. The V gene's germline CDR1 is SNHLY and CDR2 FYNGKV (reference sequence). CDR3 DNA, as far as it was read: TGTGCCAGCAGCTTACTGGGGGGACAAGACACCCAGTAC. It is translated as CASSLLGGQDTQY. The whole CDR3 protein is CASSLLGGQDTQYF.

Remarks on this clone: Any gene name here is a mouse gene name. The CDR3 end is not reached by the read, which stops 1 residue before it; the germline J gene fills it in. V and J are TRBV26 and TRBJ1-1; D remains ambiguous. The germline CDR1 and CDR2 sequences are KGHPV and FQNQEV (reference sequence). Trimming stripped 0 bases from V and 5 bases from J, with 7 bases between. CDR3 length equals 13 residues. The CDR3 sequence is CASSLSAQTEVFF. Incomplete CDR3 DNA: TGTGCCAGCAGTCTGTCGGCTCAGACAGAAGTCTTC.

Turning to this clone: The genes are named according to mouse. Sequencing ends 1 residue short of the CDR3 end; the germline J gene provides the rest. The chain joins TRBV26 to TRBJ2-2; no clear D. The V gene's germline CDR1 is KGHPV and CDR2 FQNQEV (reference sequence). The CDR3 is 11 residues long. Trimming stripped 6 bases from V and 2 bases from J, with 1 base between. The covered CDR3 bases are TGTGCCAGCAGGAACACCGGGCAGCTCTAC. Protein sequence: CASRNTGQLY. The full CDR3 is CASRNTGQLYF.

Concerning this clone itself: Gene names are mouse gene names. The read halts 1 residue ahead of the CDR3 end, with the missing end drawn from the germline J gene. The chain couples TRBV3 to TRBJ2-1, with 7 bases that match TRBD1. J was trimmed by 1 base and V by 5 bases; bases with no gene match: 2. Germline CDR1 reads SNHLY; CDR2 reads FYNGKV (reference sequence). The length of the CDR3 is 14 residues. CDR3 protein: CASSPQGNYAEQFF. Incomplete CDR3 DNA: TGTGCCAGCAGCCCACAGGGGAACTATGCTGAGCAGTTC.

In its sample, this clone is large. Here the gene names and germline are mouse. The CDR3 goes on 1 residue after the read ends, and that part is filled in from the germline J gene. V gene TRBV4 combines with J gene TRBJ1-2; 8 bases are shared with TRBD1. V trimming: 6 bases; J trimming: 1 base; junction bases outside the gene matches: 7. The CDR3 consists of 15 residues. CDR1 is LGHDT and CDR2 is YNNKQL in the germline V gene (reference sequence). CDR3 DNA, as far as it was read: TGTGCCAGCAGTCCTACAGGGGGGGTAAACTCCGACTACACC. Its protein is CASSPTGGVNSDYT. The full CDR3 reads CASSPTGGVNSDYTF.

As to this clone: Gene names denote mouse genes. The read comes to an end 1 residue before the CDR3 does, leaving the germline J gene to fill in the end. This chain connects TRBV16 to TRBJ2-4, with 8 bases fitting TRBD2. V gave up 3 bases and J gave up 0 bases; unmatched junction bases: 2. The CDR3 covers 15 residues. The V gene's germline CDR1 is SGHSA and CDR2 FRNQAP. The CDR3 sequence is CASSFWGGSQNTLYF. The sequenced CDR3 bases are TGTGCAAGCAGCTTTTGGGGGGGAAGTCAAAACACCTTGTAC.

Turning to this clone: The listed genes are named as in mouse. The read gets to within 1 residue of the CDR3 end, and the germline J gene fills in the rest. The rearrangement uses TRBV3 and TRBJ2-7, with TRBD2 identical over 8 bases. Germline CDR1 reads SNHLY; CDR2 reads FYNGKV (reference sequence). The CDR3 spans 15 residues. V shed 0 bases and J 0 bases; nucleotides not matched to a gene: 1. CDR3 DNA, as far as it was read: TGTGCCAGCAGCTTAGCCTGGGGGGCCTCCTATGAACAGTAC. This translates into CASSLAWGASYEQY. The whole CDR3 protein is CASSLAWGASYEQYF.

Concerning this clone: The listed genes are named as in mouse. The CDR3 goes on 1 residue after the read ends, and that part is filled in from the germline J gene. The gene calls are TRBV13-3 and TRBJ2-3; 10 positions agree with TRBD1. This CDR3 has 14 residues. Looked up from germline, CDR1 is NNHDY and CDR2 is SYVADS. J was trimmed by 5 bases and V by 6 bases; bases with no gene match: 6. The CDR3 loop is CASTPDRGGETLYF. The covered CDR3 bases are TGTGCCAGCACCCCGGACAGGGGGGGAGAAACGCTGTAT.

As regards this clone: Genes here carry mouse names. The read terminates 1 residue ahead of where the CDR3 ends, so the germline J gene completes it. This chain joins TRBV3 and TRBJ1-5; TRBD1 might be the D (6 bases). The CDR3 contains 14 residues. With 1 base removed from V and 3 bases from J, the gap between germline ends came to 7 bases. Germline CDR1 reads SNHLY; CDR2 reads FYNGKV (reference sequence). The CDR3: CASSLEGGNQAPLF. The CDR3 bases that were read are TGTGCCAGCAGCTTAGAGGGGGGCAACCAGGCTCCGCTT. Drawing the rest from reference TRBV3 and TRBJ1-5, the complete variable domain is GPKVLQIPSHQIIDMGQMVTLNCDPVSNHLYFYWYKQILGQQMEFLVNFYNGKVMEKSKLFKDQFSVERPDGSYFTLKIQPTALEDSAVYFCASSLEGGNQAPLFGEGTRLSVL.

Comment on this clone: These gene names are mouse names. Read coverage stops 1 residue before the CDR3 terminus; the germline J gene supplies the remainder. The chain combines TRBV15 with TRBJ2-4; no definite D call. Trimming removed 5 bases from V and 0 bases from J, with 6 bases in between. Looked up from germline, CDR1 is SGHND and CDR2 is FRSKSL. The CDR3 is 13 amino acids. CDR3: CASSPSSQNTLYF. Partial CDR3 DNA: TGTGCCAGCAGTCCCTCAAGTCAAAACACCTTGTAC.

About this clone itself: Gene names and germline match the mouse. The DNA read from the CDR3 is TGTGCCAGCAGTTTGACAGAAAACTCCGACTACACC. Its translation is CASSLTENSDYT. The complete CDR3 protein is CASSLTENSDYTF. V and J are TRBV26 and TRBJ1-2; TRBD1 is a possible D gene (5 bases). The CDR3 end lies 1 residue beyond the end of the read and is filled in from the germline J gene. The CDR3 has 13 residues. V was clipped by 5 bases and J by 1 base, with 8 bases between them. The germline V gene has CDR1 KGHPV and CDR2 FQNQEV (reference sequence).

For this clone: Gene names and germline match the mouse. The read comes to an end 1 residue before the CDR3 does, leaving the germline J gene to fill in the end. The rearrangement links TRBV3 to TRBJ2-1, with 9 bases matching TRBD1. Germline CDR1 reads SNHLY; CDR2 reads FYNGKV (reference sequence). The CDR3 runs 13 residues. After removal of 5 bases from V and 6 bases from J, the junction contained 2 bases not matched to a gene. The chain's CDR3 is CASSRQGGAEQFF. The DNA read from the CDR3 is TGTGCCAGCAGCCGACAGGGGGGTGCTGAGCAGTTC.

To note about this clone: Gene names denote mouse genes. The observed sequence ends 1 residue before the CDR3 terminus, with the missing tail filled in from the germline J gene. J is TRBJ1-1 and V is TRBV26; D perhaps matches TRBD1 (6 bases). Germline V CDR1 and CDR2: KGHPV, FQNQEV (reference sequence). V was trimmed by 0 bases and J by 0 bases, leaving 8 bases between them. The CDR3 is made up of 15 amino acids. The covered CDR3 bases are TGTGCCAGCAGTCTGTCCGGGACAACAAACACAGAAGTCTTC. Translated: CASSLSGTTNTEVF. The CDR3 as a whole reads CASSLSGTTNTEVFF.

Points on this clone: Here the gene names and germline are mouse. Read sequence stops 1 residue before the CDR3 end, and the germline J gene provides the missing end. This chain joins TRBV26 and TRBJ2-5; TRBD2 agrees at 10 bases. Germline V gene lookup returns CDR1 KGHPV and CDR2 FQNQEV (reference sequence). CDR3 size: 13 residues. After removal of 6 bases from V and 5 bases from J, the junction contained 2 bases not matched to a gene. The DNA read from the CDR3 is TGTGCCAGCAGGACTGGGGGGACAGACACCCAGTAC. It codes for CASRTGGTDTQY. The whole CDR3 protein is CASRTGGTDTQYF. The full variable domain, rest sourced from reference TRBV26 and TRBJ2-5, is NSKVIQTPRYLVKGQGQKAKMRCIPEKGHPVVFWYQQNKNNEFKFLINFQNQEVLQQIDMTEKRFSAECPSNSPCSLEIQSSEAGDSALYLCASRTGGTDTQYFGPGTRLLVL.

Only a few counts were recorded for this clone. The genes and germline here are from mouse. The read stops 1 residue short of the end of the CDR3; the missing end is completed from the germline J gene. The J gene is TRBJ2-7, the V gene TRBV13-2, with 13 bases matching TRBD2. The CDR3 consists of 15 residues. The germline gives CDR1 NNHNN, CDR2 SYGAGS (reference sequence). Germline trimming cut 0 bases from V and 7 bases from J; bases unmatched to any gene: 4. CDR3 residues: CASGDVGTGGGEQYF. CDR3 DNA, as far as it was read: TGTGCCAGCGGTGATGTCGGGACTGGGGGGGGAGAACAGTAC.

In regard to this clone: The gene symbols are mouse symbols. Read coverage stops 1 residue before the CDR3 terminus; the germline J gene supplies the remainder. The chain is built from TRBV13-3 and TRBJ1-1, with D unclear. This CDR3 is built from 11 residues. V lost 2 bases, J lost 5 bases, and 4 bases lay in between. Germline V gene sequence: CDR1 NNHDY, CDR2 SYVADS. The DNA read from the CDR3 is TGTGCCAGCAGTGACAAAACAGAAGTCTTC. Translated: CASSDKTEVF. The full CDR3 sequence reads CASSDKTEVFF.

Turning to this clone: The gene names given are mouse names. Coverage ceases 1 residue before the CDR3 finishes, and the germline J gene fills in the end. The chain is built from TRBV3 and TRBJ2-2; D is tentatively TRBD1 or TRBD2 (5 bases each). The CDR3 has 14 residues. V lost 1 base and J 3 bases, leaving 6 bases between the germline ends. CDR1 and CDR2 from the germline V gene are SNHLY and FYNGKV (reference sequence). Partial CDR3 DNA: TGTGCCAGCAGCTTAGGGGGCCACACCGGGCAGCTCTAC. Translated: CASSLGGHTGQLY. In full, the CDR3 is CASSLGGHTGQLYF.

Details on this clone: The germline and genes are mouse ones. The sequenced part of the CDR3 DNA is TGTGCCAGCAGCTCGGGAATTTCCAACGAAAGATTATTT. Amino acid sequence: CASSSGISNERLF. The full CDR3 protein reads CASSSGISNERLFF. The V gene is TRBV3, the J gene TRBJ1-4; D unresolved. The read finishes 1 residue shy of the CDR3 end, and the germline J gene is used to complete it. V was shortened by 4 bases and J by 0 bases, with 6 bases between the two germline ends. Germline CDR1 is SNHLY and CDR2 is FYNGKV (reference sequence). The CDR3 runs to 14 residues. The full variable domain, rest sourced from reference TRBV3 and TRBJ1-4, is GPKVLQIPSHQIIDMGQMVTLNCDPVSNHLYFYWYKQILGQQMEFLVNFYNGKVMEKSKLFKDQFSVERPDGSYFTLKIQPTALEDSAVYFCASSSGISNERLFFGHGTKLSVL.